The 3 T cell receptor beta chains presented below share a single source sample, sequenced in a study of metastatic and nonmetastatic thyroid tumors. TCRdb re-processed the PCR reads through MiXCR. This sample has roughly 34,000 clones, with roughly a third found just once. Patients had received no treatment of any kind before thyroid surgery. The specimen was tumor tissue. Receptors were obtained from a female donor with papillary thyroid cancer or a benign thyroid nodule (not recorded which). Some clones in this sample may be carry-over from other donors' samples.

This clone was seen at least ten times. This rearrangement joins TRBV11-2 to TRBJ2-6; D gene unclear. Germline V gene data show CDR1 as SGHAT and CDR2 as FQNNGV. The V and J ends lost 2 bases and 11 bases respectively, with 7 bases between them. The CDR3 covers 12 residues. The CDR3 region is CASSLQGYVLTF. CDR3 DNA sequence: TGTGCCAGCAGCTTACAAGGCTACGTCCTGACTTTC.

This clone turned up a few times. The genes are TRBV12-3 or TRBV12-4 and TRBJ1-5, with D perhaps matching TRBD1 (5 bases). The CDR3 totals 14 residues. The V end was cut by 4 bases, the J end by 4 bases, with 11 bases between. In DNA, the CDR3 is TGTGCCAGCAGTTCAGGGTTGATGAATCAGCCCCAGCATTTT. Amino acids: CASSSGLMNQPQHF.

This clone appeared a few times. This rearrangement joins TRBV5-1 to TRBJ1-1, with D hard to call. This CDR3 comprises 13 residues. Germline V CDR1 and CDR2: SGHRS, YFSETQ. Deletions cut 4 bases from V and 3 bases from J, with 10 bases between. The CDR3 sequence: CASSGSGDTEAFF. The CDR3 bases are TGCGCCAGCAGCGGCTCTGGGGACACTGAAGCTTTCTTT.